The next 29 T cell receptor beta chains were all read from a single sample in a study of T cells after yellow fever vaccination. MiXCR, run by TCRdb on the 5' RACE reads, gives a single entry per CDR3 protein. Found here are hundreds of thousands of distinct CDR3 sequences, roughly 5.2% of them singletons; the top ten hold 3% to 4%. The input for sequencing was CD4+ T cells sorted from PBMCs, taken on the day of the yellow fever booster vaccination. The receptors here all came from a man between 18 and 29 years old who received the YFV17D yellow fever vaccine.

This clonotype was detected ten times or more. V and J are TRBV6-2 or TRBV6-3 and TRBJ2-7; 9 nucleotides align to TRBD2. Germline CDR1 is MNHEY and CDR2 is SVGEGT. The CDR3 runs 16 residues. V shed 2 bases and J 2 bases; nucleotides not matched to a gene: 7. In DNA, the CDR3 is TGTGCCAGCAGTTACGGGCCGGGACTAGCTACCTACGAGCAGTACTTC. Amino acids: CASSYGPGLATYEQYF.

J is TRBJ1-1 and V is TRBV6-5; D remains ambiguous. The CDR3 is 16 amino acids. CDR1 MNHEY and CDR2 SVGAGI come from the germline V gene. V lost 1 base and J 1 base, leaving 13 bases between the germline ends. The CDR3 coding sequence is TGTGCCAGCAGTTACTTCTCGGTAGGTGCGAACACTGAAGCTTTCTTT. Residues: CASSYFSVGANTEAFF.

This chain links TRBV18 with TRBJ1-1; D not resolved. V was shortened by 0 bases and J by 0 bases, with 8 bases between the two germline ends. The CDR3 has 15 amino acids. CDR1 and CDR2 (germline): KGHSH, LQKENI. The CDR3 bases are TGTGCCAGCTCACCACCCGGGAGCATGAACACTGAAGCTTTCTTT. Encoded protein: CASSPPGSMNTEAFF.

This clonotype was seen many times. The V gene is TRBV20-1, the J gene TRBJ2-7; D may be TRBD2 (6 bases). Trimming pared 0 bases from V and 2 bases from J, leaving 14 bases between. This CDR3 has 15 residues. CDR1 is DFQATT and CDR2 is SNEGSKA in the germline V gene (reference sequence). The CDR3 nucleotides are TGCAGTGCTAGAGACGCCCGGAGGGCTCCCTACGAGCAGTACTTC. Protein sequence: CSARDARRAPYEQYF.

The table lists this clonotype with many counts. V is TRBV5-1 and J is TRBJ2-2; D is uncertain. The CDR3 is made up of 16 amino acids. Trimming pared 4 bases from V and 4 bases from J, leaving 17 bases between. Germline lookup yields CDR1 SGHRS and CDR2 YFSETQ. In DNA, the CDR3 is TGCGCCAGCAGCCTGACCGCTCGACGGGCCACCGGGGAGCTGTTTTTT. This translates into CASSLTARRATGELFF.

The sample holds many counts of this clonotype. This sequence joins TRBV5-5 and TRBJ1-2; weak D call: TRBD1 (5 bases). V gave up 4 bases and J gave up 4 bases, with 17 bases separating them. The CDR3 contains 15 residues. The germline CDR1 and CDR2 sequences are SGHKS and YYEKEE (reference sequence). CDR3 amino acids: CASSRRGSGPYGYTF. As DNA, the CDR3 is TGTGCCAGCAGCCGTAGGGGATCAGGGCCCTATGGCTACACCTTC.

This clonotype was found many times. The DNA of the CDR3 is TGTGCCAGCTCACCACGAGAGGGTCGGAATGAGCAGTTCTTC. Its protein is CASSPREGRNEQFF. V is TRBV18 and J is TRBJ2-1; perhaps TRBD2 as D (5 bases). Germline V gives CDR1 KGHSH, CDR2 LQKENI. The CDR3 contains 14 residues. The V gene lost 1 base and the J gene lost 7 bases, with 11 bases spanning the gap.

This clonotype appeared many times. The V gene is TRBV4-3, the J gene TRBJ2-3, with TRBD1 matching 7 bases. The V and J ends lost 4 bases and 4 bases, in that order; junction bases with no gene match: 11. The germline V gene encodes CDR1 LGHNA and CDR2 YSLEER. The CDR3 has 16 amino acids. CDR3 in amino acids: CASSRITGVVADTQYF. The CDR3 DNA sequence: TGCGCCAGCAGCCGGATTACAGGGGTTGTGGCAGATACGCAGTATTTT.

This clonotype occurred a few times. The chain carries TRBV5-1 and TRBJ2-3, with 11 bases lining up with TRBD2. V lost 4 bases to trimming and J lost 1 base; unmatched junction nucleotides: 11. This CDR3 contains 18 residues. CDR1 is SGHRS and CDR2 is YFSETQ in the germline V gene. CDR3 sequence (DNA): TGCGCCAGCAGCCTCTCATGGGCTAGCGGGGGGCGCACAGATACGCAGTATTTT. Protein: CASSLSWASGGRTDTQYF.

The chain employs TRBV20-1 and TRBJ2-3; the D gene is possibly TRBD1 (6 bases). This CDR3 is built from 14 residues. V was shortened by 2 bases and J by 4 bases, with 13 bases between the two germline ends. Looked up from germline, CDR1 is DFQATT and CDR2 is SNEGSKA (reference sequence). The CDR3 protein is CSARLGAFADTQYF. The DNA for the CDR3 is TGCAGTGCTAGACTGGGGGCCTTTGCAGATACGCAGTATTTT.

This clonotype was seen more than once but under ten times. The rearrangement uses TRBV7-9 and TRBJ2-3; 7 positions match TRBD2. Germline assignment: CDR1 SEHNR and CDR2 FQNEAQ (reference sequence). The V gene end was trimmed by 2 bases and the J gene end by 0 bases; junction bases not matched to a gene: 5. CDR3 size: 16 residues. Here the CDR3 DNA reads TGTGCCAGCAGCTTACGGGGGGATTCTAGCACAGATACGCAGTATTTT. This gives the protein CASSLRGDSSTDTQYF.

This clonotype has more than one count but fewer than ten. The chain couples TRBV30 to TRBJ2-3; possible D gene TRBD2, 6 bases. The germline CDR1 and CDR2 sequences are GTSNPN and SVGIG (reference sequence). V gave up 1 base and J gave up 6 bases, with 11 bases separating them. The CDR3 has 13 amino acids. The CDR3 protein is CAWSGDFGDTQYF. CDR3 in DNA: TGTGCCTGGAGTGGGGACTTCGGGGATACGCAGTATTTT.

The table lists this clonotype with many counts. This chain joins TRBV7-8 and TRBJ2-3; 9 bases map to TRBD2. V lost 5 bases and J lost 4; bases outside the gene matches: 4. Germline CDR1 and CDR2: SGHVS and FQNEAQ. There are 14 residues in the CDR3. CDR3 loop: CASSIAGGPDTQYF. In nucleotides, the CDR3 is TGTGCCAGCAGCATTGCGGGGGGGCCAGATACGCAGTATTTT. The full variable domain, its missing parts supplied by reference TRBV7-8 and TRBJ2-3, is GAGVSQSPRYKVAKRGQDVALRCDPISGHVSLFWYQQALGQGPEFLTYFQNEAQLDKSGLPSDRFFAERPEGSVSTLKIQRTQQEDSAVYLCASSIAGGPDTQYFGPGTRLTVL.

Many counts were recorded for this clonotype. CDR3 amino acids: CAISESGDRDNTDTQYF. The CDR3, as DNA: TGTGCCATCAGTGAGTCGGGGGACAGGGACAATACAGATACGCAGTATTTT. V gene TRBV10-3 combines with J gene TRBJ2-3, with 9 bases identical to TRBD1. V gave up 0 bases and J gave up 3 bases; unmatched junction bases: 7. The CDR3 totals 17 residues. Germline-derived CDR1 and CDR2 are ENHRY and SYGVKD.

Ten or more counts support this clonotype. The genes are TRBV5-1 and TRBJ2-1; D gene uncertain. The germline V gene encodes CDR1 SGHRS and CDR2 YFSETQ. The germline V and J ends were trimmed by 2 bases and 3 bases, with 6 bases remaining between them. The CDR3 contains 13 residues. The DNA for the CDR3 is TGCGCCAGCAGCTTAGGCTTCTACAATGAGCAGTTCTTC. Translating gives CASSLGFYNEQFF.

This clonotype was seen many times. The chain carries TRBV5-4 and TRBJ1-1; D is perhaps TRBD1 (5 bases). Germline lookup yields CDR1 SGHNT and CDR2 YYREEE (reference sequence). V was cut by 2 bases and J by 1 base, with 9 bases left in between. CDR3 length: 14 amino acids. For the CDR3, the DNA is TGTGCCAGCAGCTTAAGCAGGGCGAACACTGAAGCTTTCTTT. It specifies CASSLSRANTEAFF.

The gene calls are TRBV27 and TRBJ2-7; D unclear. Trimming shortened V by 4 bases and J by 3 bases, and 10 bases separated the two germline ends. This CDR3 is built from 13 residues. Germline V gene lookup returns CDR1 MNHEY and CDR2 SMNVEV (reference sequence). CDR3 region: CASSSGSFYEQYF. DNA for the CDR3: TGTGCCAGCAGTTCCGGGTCCTTCTACGAGCAGTACTTC.

The chain recombines TRBV6-2 or TRBV6-3 with TRBJ1-1; 9 nucleotides line up with TRBD1. CDR1 and CDR2 (germline): MNHEY, SVGEGT. The CDR3 totals 12 residues. After removal of 6 bases from V and 10 bases from J, the junction contained 6 bases not matched to a gene. The DNA for the CDR3 is TGTGCCAGCAGCCGGAACAGGGGGCCAGCTTTCTTT. Amino acids: CASSRNRGPAFF.

This clonotype showed up many times. The chain employs TRBV7-8 and TRBJ2-2, with D perhaps being TRBD1 or TRBD2 (5 bases each). The CDR3 is 16 amino acids. V was trimmed by 1 base and J by 1 base, leaving 10 bases between them. Per the germline V gene, CDR1 is SGHVS and CDR2 is FQNEAQ. Written as DNA, the CDR3 is TGTGCCAGCAGCTTAGGGGGGAGTTTGAACACCGGGGAGCTGTTTTTT. Encoded protein: CASSLGGSLNTGELFF.

There are many counts of this clonotype. The chain is built from TRBV7-3 and TRBJ2-1, with D possibly being TRBD1 or TRBD2 (7 bases each). The V end was cut by 3 bases, the J end by 7 bases, with 16 bases between. CDR3 length equals 15 residues. In germline, CDR1 is SGHTA, CDR2 FQGTGA. The CDR3 nucleotides read TGTGCCAGCAGCTTTAGCGCAGGGGGGGAGAATGAGCAGTTCTTC. Translation: CASSFSAGGENEQFF.

This chain joins TRBV5-1 and TRBJ2-3; the D gene is possibly TRBD1 (5 bases). This CDR3 has 15 amino acids. Trimming cost V 7 bases and J 2 bases, with 17 bases left between them. Germline V lookup: CDR1 SGHRS, CDR2 YFSETQ. The CDR3 sequence is CASRAGSQATDTQYF. The CDR3, as DNA: TGCGCCAGCCGGGCAGGATCACAGGCCACAGATACGCAGTATTTT.

This clonotype was detected only a few times. The chain carries TRBV3-1 and TRBJ1-1; tentatively, D is TRBD1 (5 bases). The CDR3 extends over 12 amino acids. V lost 8 bases and J 2 bases, leaving 9 bases between the germline ends. Germline lookup yields CDR1 LGHDT and CDR2 YNNKEL (reference sequence). The CDR3 here is CASSDSNTEAFF. The CDR3 coding sequence is TGTGCCAGCTCCGACAGTAACACTGAAGCTTTCTTT.

This clonotype was picked up many times. CDR3 protein: CASLRWPNTEAFF. The DNA of the CDR3 is TGTGCCAGCCTGCGATGGCCAAACACTGAAGCTTTCTTT. This chain uses TRBV6-2 or TRBV6-3 with TRBJ1-1, with no clear D. The germline CDR1 and CDR2 sequences are MNHEY and SVGEGT. Trimming took off 8 bases at V and 2 bases at J, with 12 bases between the two ends. CDR3 length: 13 amino acids.

The genes are TRBV5-1 and TRBJ2-3, with D perhaps TRBD1 or TRBD2 (6 bases each). V was clipped by 7 bases and J by 1 base, with 19 bases between them. CDR3 length: 16 residues. The germline gives CDR1 SGHRS, CDR2 YFSETQ. The CDR3, as DNA: TGCGCCAGCCACGATTCTGGGGGGCCTGGCACAGATACGCAGTATTTT. Its translation: CASHDSGGPGTDTQYF.

This sequence joins TRBV6-5 and TRBJ1-4, with D unclear. V lost 8 bases and J lost 5, with 9 bases in between. Germline CDR1 reads MNHEY; CDR2 reads SVGAGI. This CDR3 is built from 12 residues. The CDR3 DNA reads TGTGCCAGCGGGAGAAGGAATGAAAAACTGTTTTTT. This encodes CASGRRNEKLFF.

The table lists this clonotype with a few counts. The CDR3 is CASRPTGTNNEQYV. CDR3 DNA sequence: TGTGCCAGCAGGCCTACCGGGACAAATAACGAGCAGTACGTC. The chain couples TRBV2 to TRBJ2-7; D may be TRBD1 (6 bases). V gave up 6 bases and J gave up 5 bases, with 17 bases separating them. CDR1 SNHLY and CDR2 FYNNEI come from the germline V gene. The CDR3 has 14 residues.

The chain joins TRBV4-2 to TRBJ2-5; 8 bases fit TRBD2. V dropped 0 bases and J dropped 4; count of bases not matched to a gene: 7. The CDR3 is 16 amino acids. Per the germline V gene, CDR1 is LGHNA and CDR2 is YNFKEQ. CDR3 loop: CASSQDWTSPRETQYF. The CDR3 nucleotides read TGTGCCAGCAGCCAAGATTGGACTAGCCCCCGAGAGACCCAGTACTTC.

Ten or more counts support this clonotype. The chain joins TRBV6-2 or TRBV6-3 to TRBJ2-2; TRBD2 matches at 7 bases. V was clipped by 6 bases and J by 0 bases; unmatched bases: 7. The CDR3 is made up of 16 amino acids. Germline CDR1 reads MNHEY; CDR2 reads SVGEGT. In nucleotides, the CDR3 is TGTGCCAGCAGGACCGGGACTACCTCGAACACCGGGGAGCTGTTTTTT. Translating it yields CASRTGTTSNTGELFF.

The chain recombines TRBV4-1 with TRBJ1-5, with 8 bases aligning to TRBD1. This CDR3 has 18 amino acids. V dropped 5 bases and J dropped 7; count of bases not matched to a gene: 19. Germline loops: CDR1 MGHRA, CDR2 YSYEKL. CDR3 DNA: TGCGCCAGCAGCTCTCAGGACCTTACTTCCGGGACAGGCCAGCCCCAGCATTTT. It is translated as CASSSQDLTSGTGQPQHF.